These T cell receptor beta chains were read from a single sample in a study of spatial heterogeneity in lung cancer. TCRdb re-called the 5' RACE reads through MiXCR, storing one row per CDR3 protein. The sample shows 24,000 or so distinct CDR3 sequences, approximately 3.3% of them seen only once. Sequencing used PBMCs, obtained at surgery. These receptors were collected from a female donor with early-stage non-small cell lung cancer. Both conserved end residues are part of each CDR3. Each record gives: J gene, clone size, V gene, D gene, CDR3 length, CDR3 DNA, CDR3 protein. A D gene is named only where the DNA matches it firmly. For some rows the clone size is stated as once, few or many, or as a class when expanded; others skip it.

J: TRBJ2-7
size: once
V: TRBV7-9
D: TRBD1
length: 14
DNA: TGTGCCAGCAGCTTAGTGACAGGGAACTACGAGCAGTACTTC
CDR3: CASSLVTGNYEQYF

J: TRBJ2-3
size: many
V: TRBV27
D: TRBD2
length: 16
DNA: TGTGCCAGCAGCCCGGGACTAGCGGGAGACGGAGATACGCAGTATTTT
CDR3: CASSPGLAGDGDTQYF

J: TRBJ2-7
size: few
V: TRBV11-2
D: TRBD1
length: 15
DNA: TGTGCCAGCAGCTTACCCCGACAGGGATTCTACGAGCAGTACTTC
CDR3: CASSLPRQGFYEQYF

J: TRBJ1-6
size: many
V: TRBV7-3
D: TRBD1
length: 13
DNA: TGTGCCAGCAGCTTCTACAGGGGGTCACCCCTCCACTTT
CDR3: CASSFYRGSPLHF

J: TRBJ2-7
size: many
V: TRBV5-1
D: NA
length: 15
DNA: TGCGCCAGCAGCACGACCTTGGACGTTACCTACGAGCAGTACTTC
CDR3: CASSTTLDVTYEQYF

J: TRBJ2-5
size: many
V: TRBV27
D: NA
length: 16
DNA: TGTGCCAGCAGTTTATTCCAACCGGGGGCCCAAGAGACCCAGTACTTC
CDR3: CASSLFQPGAQETQYF

J: TRBJ2-7
size: many
V: TRBV2
D: NA
length: 13
DNA: TGTGCCAGCAATCCCGACAGGATCTACGAGCAGTACTTC
CDR3: CASNPDRIYEQYF

J: TRBJ1-1
size: many
V: TRBV7-9
D: NA
length: 13
DNA: TGTGCCAGCAGCTTCAGGGGACCCACTGAAGCTTTCTTT
CDR3: CASSFRGPTEAFF

J: TRBJ1-2
size: many
V: TRBV11-2
D: NA
length: 13
DNA: TGTGCCAGCAGCCTCCGTGAGGGCTATGGCTACACCTTC
CDR3: CASSLREGYGYTF

J: TRBJ2-5
size: many
V: TRBV6-6
D: NA
length: 14
DNA: TGTGCCAGCAGGAGGTCGGGTGGGGAAGAGACCCAGTACTTC
CDR3: CASRRSGGEETQYF

J: TRBJ2-3
size: medium-sized
V: TRBV2
D: NA
length: 14
DNA: TGTGCCAGCAGTGCGTCACCCACCCTTTGGGGGCAGTATTTT
CDR3: CASSASPTLWGQYF

J: TRBJ1-6
size: few
V: TRBV7-2
D: NA
length: 12
DNA: TGTGCCAGCAGCTTAGCAATGTCACCCCTCCACTTT
CDR3: CASSLAMSPLHF

J: TRBJ2-1
size: many
V: TRBV4-1
D: TRBD1
length: 16
DNA: TGCGCCAGCAGCCAGGGGCCGGGACAGGGTATCTCCCTTAGGTTCTTC
CDR3: CASSQGPGQGISLRFF

J: TRBJ1-2
size: many
V: TRBV29-1
D: NA
length: 15
DNA: TGCAGCGTTAACATGGGCTTAGGGGGACTAGGCGGCTACACCTTC
CDR3: CSVNMGLGGLGGYTF

J: TRBJ2-7
size: many
V: TRBV7-9
D: NA
length: 15
DNA: TGTGCCAGCAGCTTACCCGGGTCCAGCGGATACGAGCAGTACTTC
CDR3: CASSLPGSSGYEQYF

J: TRBJ2-1
size: few
V: TRBV7-3
D: TRBD2
length: 17
DNA: TGTGCCAGCAGCCCTTACGGTACTAGCGGTCGGTACAATGAGCAGTTCTTC
CDR3: CASSPYGTSGRYNEQFF

J: TRBJ1-5
size: many
V: TRBV27
D: NA
length: 13
DNA: TGTGCCAGCAGTAATGCCAACAGGCAGCCCCAGCATTTT
CDR3: CASSNANRQPQHF

J: TRBJ1-1
size: many
V: TRBV13
D: NA
length: 12
DNA: TGTGCCAGTATGGGGACGAACACTGAAGCTTTCTTT
CDR3: CASMGTNTEAFF

J: TRBJ1-1
size: many
V: TRBV4-1
D: TRBD1
length: 15
DNA: TGCGCCAGCAGCCACGATGACAGGGTCGAACTAGAAGCTTTCTTT
CDR3: CASSHDDRVELEAFF

J: TRBJ2-7
size: many
V: TRBV28
D: TRBD2
length: 15
DNA: TGTGCCAGCAGTTTGCTAGCGGGAGGGTTCCACGAGCAGTACTTC
CDR3: CASSLLAGGFHEQYF

J: TRBJ2-7
size: many
V: TRBV5-4
D: TRBD1
length: 14
DNA: TGTGCCAGCAGCCCAGGACAGGGCTCCTACGAGCAGTACTTC
CDR3: CASSPGQGSYEQYF

J: TRBJ1-1
size: medium-sized
V: TRBV12-3/TRBV12-4
D: NA
length: 13
DNA: TGTGCCAGCAGTTTAGGACCGAACACTGAAGCTTTCTTT
CDR3: CASSLGPNTEAFF

J: TRBJ1-2
size: many
V: TRBV19
D: TRBD1
length: 14
DNA: TGTGCCAGTAGCGCAACAGGGGGCGTAGGTGGCTACACCTTC
CDR3: CASSATGGVGGYTF

J: TRBJ2-1
size: many
V: TRBV27
D: NA
length: 13
DNA: TGTGCCAGCAGTTTGGGGCCGAACAATGAGCAGTTCTTC
CDR3: CASSLGPNNEQFF

J: TRBJ1-1
size: many
V: TRBV9
D: TRBD1
length: 14
DNA: TGTGCCAGCAGCGCTTTTACAGGGGGGACTGAAGCTTTCTTT
CDR3: CASSAFTGGTEAFF

J: TRBJ2-7
size: many
V: TRBV2
D: TRBD2
length: 14
DNA: TGTGCCGCTGGTCGAGCGGGAGGGCGCTACGAGCAGTACTTC
CDR3: CAAGRAGGRYEQYF

J: TRBJ2-7
size: many
V: TRBV4-2
D: NA
length: 15
DNA: TGTGCCAGCAGCCAATGGGGACGGGGGACCTACGAGCAGTACTTC
CDR3: CASSQWGRGTYEQYF

J: TRBJ2-4
size: many
V: TRBV4-2
D: TRBD2
length: 18
DNA: TGTGCCAGCAGCCAAGAGGGAGCGGGAGGATTGGTCAAAAACATTCAGTACTTC
CDR3: CASSQEGAGGLVKNIQYF

J: TRBJ2-1
size: many
V: TRBV5-4
D: TRBD2
length: 16
DNA: TGTGCCAGCAGCTTGATTGGGACTAGCGGGACCAATGAGCAGTTCTTC
CDR3: CASSLIGTSGTNEQFF

J: TRBJ2-1
size: many
V: TRBV20-1
D: TRBD2
length: 12
DNA: TGCAGTGCCCCGGGACTAGCCACTGAGCAGTTCTTC
CDR3: CSAPGLATEQFF

J: TRBJ1-1
size: many
V: TRBV5-4
D: NA
length: 13
DNA: TGTGCCAGCAGGAGACAGCAGAACACTGAAGCTTTCTTT
CDR3: CASRRQQNTEAFF

J: TRBJ1-2
size: many
V: TRBV7-2
D: NA
length: 13
DNA: TGTGCCAGCACTCCAGGGGCGATCTATGGCTACACCTTC
CDR3: CASTPGAIYGYTF

J: TRBJ2-1
size: many
V: TRBV5-4
D: NA
length: 14
DNA: TGTGCCAGCAGCTTACCGGGACTCTACAATGAGCAGTTCTTC
CDR3: CASSLPGLYNEQFF

J: TRBJ2-7
size: many
V: TRBV7-2
D: NA
length: 15
DNA: TGTGCCAGCAGCTTAGCGCTAGGAGCCAACTACGAGCAGTACTTC
CDR3: CASSLALGANYEQYF

J: TRBJ2-1
size: many
V: TRBV13
D: NA
length: 16
DNA: TGTGCCAGCAGCTTAGGCAGACGGACCGTGTGGAATGAGCAGTTCTTC
CDR3: CASSLGRRTVWNEQFF

J: TRBJ2-6
size: many
V: TRBV28
D: NA
length: 18
DNA: TGTGCCAGCAGTTTGAGGCGGGGGCGAGGGTCTGGGGCCAACGTCCTGACTTTC
CDR3: CASSLRRGRGSGANVLTF

J: TRBJ1-1
size: many
V: TRBV5-1
D: TRBD1
length: 16
DNA: TGCGCCAGCAGCTGGGACAGGGGCACTATGAACACTGAAGCTTTCTTT
CDR3: CASSWDRGTMNTEAFF

J: TRBJ2-7
size: few
V: TRBV7-9
D: NA
length: 15
DNA: TGTGCCAGCAGCTTCGAACTAGGGGGTCTGTACGAGCAGTACTTC
CDR3: CASSFELGGLYEQYF

J: TRBJ2-7
size: many
V: TRBV12-3/TRBV12-4
D: NA
length: 13
DNA: TGTGCCAGCAGTTGGGGGGAGACCTACGAGCAGTACTTC
CDR3: CASSWGETYEQYF

J: TRBJ2-6
size: many
V: TRBV7-9
D: TRBD2
length: 20
DNA: TGTGCCAGCAGCTTAAATCTCGGGAGGTCCCTTAGATCTGGGGCCAACGTCCTGACTTTC
CDR3: CASSLNLGRSLRSGANVLTF

J: TRBJ1-3
size: NA
V: TRBV27
D: NA
length: 14
DNA: TGTGCCAGCAGTCCCTCGGTGACTGGAAACACCATATATTTT
CDR3: CASSPSVTGNTIYF

J: TRBJ2-1
size: few
V: TRBV7-3
D: NA
length: 16
DNA: TGTGCCAGCAGCTTAACGGTGACTCTTACCTACAATGAGCAGTTCTTC
CDR3: CASSLTVTLTYNEQFF

J: TRBJ2-7
size: many
V: TRBV30
D: TRBD1
length: 13
DNA: TGTGCCTGGGCCCGGGACAGATCCTACGAGCAGTACTTC
CDR3: CAWARDRSYEQYF

J: TRBJ2-1
size: many
V: TRBV4-2
D: NA
length: 13
DNA: TGTGCCAGCAGCCGCGGACAGTACAATGAGCAGTTCTTC
CDR3: CASSRGQYNEQFF

J: TRBJ2-1
size: many
V: TRBV12-3/TRBV12-4
D: NA
length: 13
DNA: TGTGCCAGCAGCCAAAGGGGGGTGGATGAGCAGTTCTTC
CDR3: CASSQRGVDEQFF

J: TRBJ2-2
size: medium-sized
V: TRBV3-1
D: NA
length: 17
DNA: TGTGCCAGCAGCCATGTTGTCAGGGACGTAGGCACCGGGGAGCTGTTTTTT
CDR3: CASSHVVRDVGTGELFF

J: TRBJ2-5
size: many
V: TRBV7-2
D: TRBD2
length: 16
DNA: TGTGCCAGCAGCTTACAGGGACTAGCGGGAGGAGAGACCCAGTACTTC
CDR3: CASSLQGLAGGETQYF

J: TRBJ2-1
size: many
V: TRBV21-1
D: NA
length: 13
DNA: TGTGCCAGCAGCGGGAGAATCTACAATGAGCAGTTCTTC
CDR3: CASSGRIYNEQFF

J: TRBJ2-1
size: few
V: TRBV5-1
D: NA
length: 15
DNA: TGCGCCAGCAGCATCGGGGGTAGCTCCTACAATGAGCAGTTCTTC
CDR3: CASSIGGSSYNEQFF

J: TRBJ2-7
size: many
V: TRBV11-2
D: TRBD1
length: 12
DNA: TGTGCCAGCAGCCCAGGGGGTAAAGAGCAGTACTTC
CDR3: CASSPGGKEQYF

J: TRBJ2-5
size: many
V: TRBV20-1
D: TRBD2
length: 14
DNA: TGCAGTGCTAGCGGCGGGGGAGCCCAAGAGACCCAGTACTTC
CDR3: CSASGGGAQETQYF

J: TRBJ2-3
size: many
V: TRBV9
D: NA
length: 16
DNA: TGTGCCAGCAGCGGAGGACAACTTTTTGGCACAGATACGCAGTATTTT
CDR3: CASSGGQLFGTDTQYF

J: TRBJ2-3
size: many
V: TRBV10-3
D: TRBD2
length: 15
DNA: TGTGCCATCAGTCCGACTAGCCAGAGCACAGATACGCAGTATTTT
CDR3: CAISPTSQSTDTQYF

J: TRBJ1-6
size: NA
V: TRBV4-2
D: NA
length: 17
DNA: TGTGCCAGCAGCCAAGCTCCGCAGAGCTCCTATAATTCACCCCTCCACTTT
CDR3: CASSQAPQSSYNSPLHF